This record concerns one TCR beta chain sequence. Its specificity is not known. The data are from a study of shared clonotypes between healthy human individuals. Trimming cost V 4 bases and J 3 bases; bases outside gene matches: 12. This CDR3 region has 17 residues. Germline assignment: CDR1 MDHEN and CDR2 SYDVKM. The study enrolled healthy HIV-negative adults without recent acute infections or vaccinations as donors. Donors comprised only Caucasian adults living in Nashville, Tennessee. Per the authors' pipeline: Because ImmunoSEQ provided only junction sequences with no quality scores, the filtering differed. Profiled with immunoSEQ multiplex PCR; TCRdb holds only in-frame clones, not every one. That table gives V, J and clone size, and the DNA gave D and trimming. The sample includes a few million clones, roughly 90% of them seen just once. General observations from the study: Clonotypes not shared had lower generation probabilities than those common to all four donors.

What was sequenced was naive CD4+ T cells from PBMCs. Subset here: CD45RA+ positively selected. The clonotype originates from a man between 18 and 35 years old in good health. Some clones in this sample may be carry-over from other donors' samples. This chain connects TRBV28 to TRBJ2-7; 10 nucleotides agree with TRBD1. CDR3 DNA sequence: TGTGCCAGCAGTTCCCCAACTCCGGGACAGGGGTTCTACGAGCAGTACTTC. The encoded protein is CASSSPTPGQGFYEQYF.